This T cell receptor beta chain was recorded in a study of CD8+CD57+ T cells in acquired aplastic anemia. Study at large: CD4+ and CD8+ cells, once sorted, gave DNA averaging about 3 ug. Study-level findings and limits: Overlapping CD8+ CDR3 repertoires of patients and controls contained nearly 30 shared sequences.

Genomic DNA, the template, was used for profiling of the TCR beta VDJ and CDR3. Each CDR3 protein is one row after TCRdb ran MiXCR on the reads. This table holds hundreds of thousands of distinct CDR3 sequences, roughly 64% found once. This clonotype came up once. Its target is not known. This TCR came from a human donor in good health, serving as a control. Material: sorted CD4+, CD8+, or CD8+CD57+ T cells (not recorded which) from PBMCs.

The CDR3 nucleotides are TGTGCCAGCAGCCGCGTTCGGGCTCTCTATGGCTACACCTTC. Encoded protein: CASSRVRALYGYTF. The chain links TRBV12-3 or TRBV12-4 to TRBJ1-2; D not certain. Trimming took 6 bases from V and 4 from J, leaving 15 bases between them. The CDR3 extends over 14 amino acids.